Listed here is a single TCR beta chain. What it recognizes is unknown. Treatment: about 20 received Ad26.COV2.S at low or high dose, single or two shots; a few received placebo; per-sample allocation not given. The samples date from day 63 after the first vaccine or placebo injection. The data were obtained in a study of Ad26.COV2.S vaccination and SARS-CoV-2 variants. Across the whole study: Among those in the COV1001 Ad26.COV2.S trial arm was the donor. Ad26.COV2.S given intramuscularly, once or twice 56 days apart.

The table came from immunoSEQ multiplex PCR; TCRdb's copy has only in-frame clones and leaves some out. The top ten clones hold about 1.5% of a sample with around 450,000 clones, nearly 90% of them seen once. V shed 3 bases and J shed 6 bases, with 4 bases lying between them. Germline-derived CDR1 and CDR2 are DFQATT and SNEGSKA (reference sequence). This CDR3 has 10 amino acids. Study results and limitations: Vaccine and placebo groups showed comparable non-spike TCR breadth.

This chain uses TRBV20-1 with TRBJ2-3; no firm D call. The sequencing here drew on peripheral blood, taken in a trial of Ad26.COV2.S vaccine versus placebo. The receptor's source is a person between 18 and 59 years old who received the Ad26.COV2.S COVID-19 vaccine or a placebo. Here the CDR3 reads CSARRDTQYF. The CDR3 DNA sequence: TGCAGTGCTAGGCGCGATACGCAGTATTTT.